The clone carrying this TCR beta chain was detected ten times or more. The antigen is not known. Amplification of TCR beta CDR3 regions was performed using RNA transcripts as template. HTBI primers were the set used in a first-round RT-PCR of the TCR CDR3. One entry per CDR3 protein results from TCRdb running MiXCR on the multiplex PCR reads. The profile shows 500,000 to 650,000 distinct CDR3 sequences, about 15% of them singletons. On the basis of clinical symptoms, serum thyroxine and TRAb, thyroid ultrasound and orbital computed tomography, diagnoses were made. Fresh peripheral blood, 10 ml, yielded the PBMCs. These data come from a study of T cells in Graves' hyperthyroidism and ophthalmopathy. Study at large: Peripheral blood was drawn at first diagnosis, prior to all treatment. Regarding the study as a whole: Before onset, ophthalmopathy was predicted by the model a median about 6.2 months earlier.

This TCR came from a woman aged 45-65 years with Graves' ophthalmopathy. Sequences were obtained from blood.

The CDR3 coding sequence is TGTGCCACCAGCGGGAGACTGAACACCGGGGAGCTGTTTTTT. Its protein is CATSGRLNTGELFF. The genes are TRBV24-1 and TRBJ2-2, with a weak D call TRBD2 (6 bases). The V gene's germline CDR1 is KGHDR and CDR2 SFDVKD. Trimming pared 7 bases from V and 1 base from J, leaving 9 bases between. CDR3 length: 14 residues.